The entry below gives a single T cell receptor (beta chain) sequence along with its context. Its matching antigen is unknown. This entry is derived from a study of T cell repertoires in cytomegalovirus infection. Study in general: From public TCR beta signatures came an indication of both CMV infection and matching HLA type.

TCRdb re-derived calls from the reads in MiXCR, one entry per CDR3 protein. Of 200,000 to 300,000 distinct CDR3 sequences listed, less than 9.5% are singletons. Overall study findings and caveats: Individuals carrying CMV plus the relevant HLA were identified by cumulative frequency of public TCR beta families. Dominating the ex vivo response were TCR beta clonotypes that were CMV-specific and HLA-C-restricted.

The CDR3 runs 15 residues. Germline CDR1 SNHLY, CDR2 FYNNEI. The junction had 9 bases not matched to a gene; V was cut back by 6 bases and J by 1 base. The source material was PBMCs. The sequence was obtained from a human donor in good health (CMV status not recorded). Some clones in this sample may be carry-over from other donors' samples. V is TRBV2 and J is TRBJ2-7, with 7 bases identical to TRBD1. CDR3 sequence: CASREDRMASYEQYF. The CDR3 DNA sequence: TGTGCCAGCAGGGAGGACAGGATGGCATCCTACGAGCAGTACTTC.